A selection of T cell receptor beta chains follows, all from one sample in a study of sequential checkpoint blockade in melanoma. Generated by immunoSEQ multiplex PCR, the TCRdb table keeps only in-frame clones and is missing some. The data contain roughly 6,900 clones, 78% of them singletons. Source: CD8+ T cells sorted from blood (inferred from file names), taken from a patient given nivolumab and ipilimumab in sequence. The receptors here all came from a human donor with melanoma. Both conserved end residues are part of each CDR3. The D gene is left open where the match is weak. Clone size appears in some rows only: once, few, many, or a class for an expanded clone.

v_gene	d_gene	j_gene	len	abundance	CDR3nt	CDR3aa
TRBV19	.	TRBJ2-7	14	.	TGTGCCAGTAGTATAGCCTCGACTGACTACGAGCAGTACTTC	CASSIASTDYEQYF
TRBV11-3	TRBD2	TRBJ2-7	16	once	TGTGCCAGCAGCTCAAATAGCGGGAAGGGGCTTGGCGAGCAGTACTTC	CASSSNSGKGLGEQYF
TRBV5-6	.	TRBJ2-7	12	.	TGTGCCAGCAGCTTGTGGGCTCACGAGCAGTACTTC	CASSLWAHEQYF
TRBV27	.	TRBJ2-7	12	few	TGTGCCAGCAGTTTTCGACTAGGCGAGCAGTACTTC	CASSFRLGEQYF
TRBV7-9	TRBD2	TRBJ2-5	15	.	TGTGCCAGCAGCCTAGGTACCCTAGCGGACAAGACCCAGTACTTC	CASSLGTLADKTQYF
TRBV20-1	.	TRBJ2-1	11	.	TGCAGTGCAGGTAAAGCGAATGAGCAGTTCTTC	CSAGKANEQFF
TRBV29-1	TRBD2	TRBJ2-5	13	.	TGCAGCGCAGAGCTGGCGGGAGCAGAGACCCAGTACTTC	CSAELAGAETQYF
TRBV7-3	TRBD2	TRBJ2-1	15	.	TGTGCCAGCAGCCCCTGGACTAGCGGGAGGAATGAGCAGTTCTTC	CASSPWTSGRNEQFF
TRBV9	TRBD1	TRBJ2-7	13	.	TGTGCCAGCAGCAGGGGGCTGACCTACGAGCAGTACTTC	CASSRGLTYEQYF
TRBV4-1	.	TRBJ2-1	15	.	TGCGCCAGCAGCCAAGGGCCTAGTCCCTACGATGAGCAGTTCTTC	CASSQGPSPYDEQFF
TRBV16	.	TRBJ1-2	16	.	TGTGCCAGCAGCCCCCCCCGAGTTGGTCAGCGGAGTGGCTACACCTTC	CASSPPRVGQRSGYTF
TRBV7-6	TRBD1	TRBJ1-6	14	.	TGTGCCAGCAGCTTAGACAGGGGGAATTCACCCCTCCACTTT	CASSLDRGNSPLHF
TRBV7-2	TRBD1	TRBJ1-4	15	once	TGTGCCAGCAGCTTAGTCGCACAGGGGAATGAAAAACTGTTTTTT	CASSLVAQGNEKLFF
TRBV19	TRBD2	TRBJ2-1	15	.	TGTGCCAGTAGTATCAGTAGCGGGAGTTTCAATGAGCAGTTCTTC	CASSISSGSFNEQFF
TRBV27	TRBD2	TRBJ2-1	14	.	TGTGCCAGCACAAGCGGGACCTCCTACAATGAGCAGTTCTTC	CASTSGTSYNEQFF
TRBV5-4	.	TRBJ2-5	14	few	TGTGCCAGCAGCTTGTCCCCAGTTTTCGAGACCCAGTACTTC	CASSLSPVFETQYF
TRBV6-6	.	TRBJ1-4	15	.	TGTGCCAGCACCTACCGGAGGGATCCTAATGAAAAACTGTTTTTT	CASTYRRDPNEKLFF
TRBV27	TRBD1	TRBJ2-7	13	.	TGTGCCAGCAGTTTGGCAGGGGGCTACGAGCAGTACTTC	CASSLAGGYEQYF
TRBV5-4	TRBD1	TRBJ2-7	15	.	TGTGCCAGCAGCCACCTGCCCGACAGGGGGTACGAGCAGTACTTC	CASSHLPDRGYEQYF
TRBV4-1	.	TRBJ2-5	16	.	TGCGCCAGCAGCCAAGGCCGACTCCCGAAAAGGGAGACCCAGTACTTC	CASSQGRLPKRETQYF